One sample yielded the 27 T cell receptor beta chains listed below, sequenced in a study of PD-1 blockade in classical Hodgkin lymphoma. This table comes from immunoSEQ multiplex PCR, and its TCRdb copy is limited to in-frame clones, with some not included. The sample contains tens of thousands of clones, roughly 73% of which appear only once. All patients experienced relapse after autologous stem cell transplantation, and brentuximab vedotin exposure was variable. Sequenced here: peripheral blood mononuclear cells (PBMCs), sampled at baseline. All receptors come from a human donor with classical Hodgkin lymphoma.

CDR3 in DNA: TGTGCCAGCAGTCTTTACAGGGGAACTGAAGCTTTCTTT. Translation: CASSLYRGTEAFF. This chain joins TRBV5-6 and TRBJ1-1, with 7 positions matching TRBD1. Germline lookup yields CDR1 SGHDT and CDR2 YYEEEE. The CDR3 loop spans 13 amino acids. J was trimmed by 5 bases and V by 5 bases; bases with no gene match: 6.

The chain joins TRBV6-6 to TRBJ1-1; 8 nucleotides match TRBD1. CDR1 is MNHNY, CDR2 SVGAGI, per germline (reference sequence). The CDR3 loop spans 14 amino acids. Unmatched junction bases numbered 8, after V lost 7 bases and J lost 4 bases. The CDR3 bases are TGTGCCAGCACCCAGGGGGCTTCTACCACTGAAGCTTTCTTT. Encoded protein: CASTQGASTTEAFF.

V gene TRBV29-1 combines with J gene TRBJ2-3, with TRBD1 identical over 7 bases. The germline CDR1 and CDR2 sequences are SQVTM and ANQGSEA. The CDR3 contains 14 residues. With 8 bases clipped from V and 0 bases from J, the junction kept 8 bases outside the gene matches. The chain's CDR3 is CSRGHRSSTDTQYF. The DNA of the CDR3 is TGCAGCAGGGGGCACAGGTCCAGCACAGATACGCAGTATTTT.

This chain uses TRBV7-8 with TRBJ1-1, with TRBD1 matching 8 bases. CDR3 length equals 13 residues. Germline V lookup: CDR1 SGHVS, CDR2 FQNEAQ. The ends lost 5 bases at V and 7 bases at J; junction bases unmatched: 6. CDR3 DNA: TGTGCCAGCAGCCTCTGGACAGGGTTTGAAGCTTTCTTT. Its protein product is CASSLWTGFEAFF.

For the CDR3, the DNA is TGCGCCAGTCGGACTAGCGGGGTCCAAGAGACCCAGTACTTC. This sequence encodes CASRTSGVQETQYF. This rearrangement joins TRBV5-1 to TRBJ2-5; 12 nucleotides match TRBD2. This CDR3 contains 14 residues. Per the germline V gene, CDR1 is SGHRS and CDR2 is YFSETQ. Unmatched junction bases numbered 3, after V lost 8 bases and J lost 1 base.

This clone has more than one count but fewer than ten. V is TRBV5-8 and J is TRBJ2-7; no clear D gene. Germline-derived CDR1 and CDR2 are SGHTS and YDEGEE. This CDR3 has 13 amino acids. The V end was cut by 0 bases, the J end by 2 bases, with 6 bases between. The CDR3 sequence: CASSLVYTYEQYF. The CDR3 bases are TGTGCCAGCAGCTTGGTTTACACCTACGAGCAGTACTTC.

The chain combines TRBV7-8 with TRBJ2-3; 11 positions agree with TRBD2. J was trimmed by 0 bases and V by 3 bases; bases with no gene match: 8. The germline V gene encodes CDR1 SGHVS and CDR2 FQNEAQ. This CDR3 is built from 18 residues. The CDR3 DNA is TGTGCCAGCAGCTTTAGCGGGGGGGCCCACCTAAGCACAGATACGCAGTATTTT. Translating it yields CASSFSGGAHLSTDTQYF.

The CDR3 DNA reads TGTGCCAGCTCATCCAGGGCGGGTCAGGAGCTGTTTTTT. This sequence encodes CASSSRAGQELFF. V is TRBV18 and J is TRBJ2-2; possibly TRBD1 or TRBD2 for D (5 bases each). V lost 5 bases to trimming and J lost 10 bases, with 14 bases between them. Germline CDR1 KGHSH, CDR2 LQKENI. The CDR3 is 13 residues long.

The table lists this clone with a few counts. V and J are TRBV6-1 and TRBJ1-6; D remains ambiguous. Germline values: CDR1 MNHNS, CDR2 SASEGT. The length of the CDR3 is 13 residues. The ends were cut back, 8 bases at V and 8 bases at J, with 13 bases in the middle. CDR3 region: CASGNREYSPLHF. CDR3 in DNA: TGTGCCAGCGGCAACCGGGAGTATTCACCCCTCCACTTT.

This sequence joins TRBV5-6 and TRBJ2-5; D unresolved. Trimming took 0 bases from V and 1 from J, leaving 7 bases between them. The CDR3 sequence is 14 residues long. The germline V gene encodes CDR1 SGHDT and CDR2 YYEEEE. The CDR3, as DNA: TGTGCCAGCAGCTTGGTTGACACCCAAGAGACCCAGTACTTC. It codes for CASSLVDTQETQYF.

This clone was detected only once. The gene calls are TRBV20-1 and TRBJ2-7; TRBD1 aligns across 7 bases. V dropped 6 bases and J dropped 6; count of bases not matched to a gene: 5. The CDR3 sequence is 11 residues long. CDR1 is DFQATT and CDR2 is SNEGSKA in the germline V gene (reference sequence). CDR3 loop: CSARQGIEQYF. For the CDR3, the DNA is TGCAGTGCCAGACAGGGTATCGAGCAGTACTTC.

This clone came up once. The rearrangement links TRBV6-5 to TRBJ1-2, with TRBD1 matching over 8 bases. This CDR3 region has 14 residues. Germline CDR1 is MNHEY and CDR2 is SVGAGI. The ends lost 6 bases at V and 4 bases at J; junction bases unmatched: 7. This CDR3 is CASSSEGQGYGYTF. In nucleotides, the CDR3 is TGTGCCAGCAGCTCAGAAGGACAGGGCTATGGCTACACCTTC.

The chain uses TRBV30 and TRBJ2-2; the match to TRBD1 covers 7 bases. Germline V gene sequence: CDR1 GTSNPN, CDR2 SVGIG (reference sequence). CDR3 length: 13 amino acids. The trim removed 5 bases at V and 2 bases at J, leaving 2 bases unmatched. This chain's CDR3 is CAWDRANTGELFF. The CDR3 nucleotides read TGTGCCTGGGACAGGGCCAACACCGGGGAGCTGTTTTTT.

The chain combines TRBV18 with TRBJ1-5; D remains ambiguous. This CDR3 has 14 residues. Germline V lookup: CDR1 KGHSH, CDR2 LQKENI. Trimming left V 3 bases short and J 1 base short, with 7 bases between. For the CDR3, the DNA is TGTGCCAGCTCACCGGACGGGAGCAATCAGCCCCAGCATTTT. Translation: CASSPDGSNQPQHF.

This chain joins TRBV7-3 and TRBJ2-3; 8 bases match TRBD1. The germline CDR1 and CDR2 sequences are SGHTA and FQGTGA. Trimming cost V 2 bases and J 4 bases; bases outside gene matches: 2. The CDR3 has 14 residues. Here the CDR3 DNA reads TGTGCCAGCAGCTTACAGGGGGCCGCAGATACGCAGTATTTT. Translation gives CASSLQGAADTQYF.

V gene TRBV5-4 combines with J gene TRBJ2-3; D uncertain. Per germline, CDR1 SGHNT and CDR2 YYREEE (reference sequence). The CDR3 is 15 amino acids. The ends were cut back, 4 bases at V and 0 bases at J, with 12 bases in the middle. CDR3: CASSSISVSTDTQYF. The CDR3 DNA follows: TGTGCCAGCAGCAGCATATCTGTTAGCACAGATACGCAGTATTTT.

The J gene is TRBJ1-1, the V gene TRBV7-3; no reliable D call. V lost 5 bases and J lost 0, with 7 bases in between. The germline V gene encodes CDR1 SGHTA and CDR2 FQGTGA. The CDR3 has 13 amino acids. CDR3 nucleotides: TGTGCCAGCAGCGCCACAGTGAACACTGAAGCTTTCTTT. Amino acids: CASSATVNTEAFF.

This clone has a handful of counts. The CDR3 spells CASGDPASNSPLHF. The CDR3 DNA follows: TGTGCCAGCGGAGACCCAGCCTCTAATTCACCCCTCCACTTT. This rearrangement joins TRBV28 to TRBJ1-6, with D uncertain. The V gene's germline CDR1 is MDHEN and CDR2 SYDVKM. Between the trimmed V and J ends, which lost 8 bases and 6 bases, there was a span of 14 bases. CDR3 length: 14 residues.

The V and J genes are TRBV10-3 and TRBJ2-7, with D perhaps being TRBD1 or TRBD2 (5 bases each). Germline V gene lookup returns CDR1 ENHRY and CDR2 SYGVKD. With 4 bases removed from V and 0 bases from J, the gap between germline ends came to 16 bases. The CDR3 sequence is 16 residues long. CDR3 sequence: CAISGGTKPSSYEQYF. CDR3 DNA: TGTGCCATCAGTGGGGGGACCAAACCCTCCTCCTACGAGCAGTACTTC.

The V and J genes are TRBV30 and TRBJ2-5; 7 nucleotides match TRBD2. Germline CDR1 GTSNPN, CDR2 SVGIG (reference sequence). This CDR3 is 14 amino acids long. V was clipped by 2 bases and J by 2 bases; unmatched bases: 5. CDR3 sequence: CAWSIGGGQETQYF. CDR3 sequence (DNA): TGTGCCTGGAGTATCGGCGGGGGACAAGAGACCCAGTACTTC.

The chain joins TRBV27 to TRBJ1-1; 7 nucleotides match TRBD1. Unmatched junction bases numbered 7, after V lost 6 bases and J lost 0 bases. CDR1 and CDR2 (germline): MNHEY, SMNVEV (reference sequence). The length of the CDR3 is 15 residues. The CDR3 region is CASSGGQSMNTEAFF. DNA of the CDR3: TGTGCCAGCAGCGGGGGACAGTCCATGAACACTGAAGCTTTCTTT.

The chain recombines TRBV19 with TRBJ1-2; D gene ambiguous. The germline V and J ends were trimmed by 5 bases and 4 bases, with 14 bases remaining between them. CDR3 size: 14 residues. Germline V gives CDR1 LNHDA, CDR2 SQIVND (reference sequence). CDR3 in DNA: TGTGCCAGTAGTCTCGGGCGGGTCGCCTATGGCTACACCTTC. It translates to CASSLGRVAYGYTF.

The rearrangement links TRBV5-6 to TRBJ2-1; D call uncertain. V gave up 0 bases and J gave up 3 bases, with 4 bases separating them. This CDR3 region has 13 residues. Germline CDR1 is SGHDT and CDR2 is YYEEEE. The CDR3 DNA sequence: TGTGCCAGCAGCTTGGACCTCTACAATGAGCAGTTCTTC. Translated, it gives CASSLDLYNEQFF.

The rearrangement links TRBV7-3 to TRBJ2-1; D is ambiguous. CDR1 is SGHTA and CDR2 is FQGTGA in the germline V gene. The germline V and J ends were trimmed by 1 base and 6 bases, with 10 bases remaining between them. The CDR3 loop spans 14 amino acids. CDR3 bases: TGTGCCAGCAGCTTAAATAGGATTGCCAATGAGCAGTTCTTC. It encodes CASSLNRIANEQFF.

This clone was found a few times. The CDR3 DNA follows: TGTGCCAGCAGCTCCCGACAGGGGGATGGCTACACCTTC. It encodes CASSSRQGDGYTF. V usage is TRBV7-2 and J usage is TRBJ1-2; 9 positions agree with TRBD1. CDR3 length: 13 amino acids. Germline V lookup: CDR1 SGHTA, CDR2 FQGNSA. Trimming removed 4 bases from V and 6 bases from J; junction bases left unmatched: 3.

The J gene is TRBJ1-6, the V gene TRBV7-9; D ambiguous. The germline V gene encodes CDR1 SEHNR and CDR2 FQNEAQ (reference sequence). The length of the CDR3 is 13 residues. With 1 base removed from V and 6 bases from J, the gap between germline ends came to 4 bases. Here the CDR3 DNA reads TGTGCCAGCAGCTTAGGACTTAATTCACCCCTCCACTTT. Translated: CASSLGLNSPLHF.

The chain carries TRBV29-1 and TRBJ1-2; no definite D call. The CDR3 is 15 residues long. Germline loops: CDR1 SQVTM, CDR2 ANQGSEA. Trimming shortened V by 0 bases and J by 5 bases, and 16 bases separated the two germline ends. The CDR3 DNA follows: TGCAGCGTTGAAGATCTAAGGGTTCTGGTGTATGGCTACACCTTC. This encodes CSVEDLRVLVYGYTF.